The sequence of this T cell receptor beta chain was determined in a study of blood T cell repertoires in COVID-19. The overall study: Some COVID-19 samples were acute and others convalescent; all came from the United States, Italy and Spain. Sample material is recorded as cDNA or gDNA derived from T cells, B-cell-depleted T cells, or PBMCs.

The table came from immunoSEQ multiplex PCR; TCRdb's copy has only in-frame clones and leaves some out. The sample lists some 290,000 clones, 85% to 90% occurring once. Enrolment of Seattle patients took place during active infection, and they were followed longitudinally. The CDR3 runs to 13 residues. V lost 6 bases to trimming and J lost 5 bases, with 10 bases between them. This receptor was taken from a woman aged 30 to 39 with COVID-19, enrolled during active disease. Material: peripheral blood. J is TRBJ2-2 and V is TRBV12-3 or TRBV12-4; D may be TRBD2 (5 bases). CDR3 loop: CASRPRTTGELFF. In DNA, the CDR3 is TGTGCCAGCAGACCCCGGACTACCGGGGAGCTGTTTTTT.